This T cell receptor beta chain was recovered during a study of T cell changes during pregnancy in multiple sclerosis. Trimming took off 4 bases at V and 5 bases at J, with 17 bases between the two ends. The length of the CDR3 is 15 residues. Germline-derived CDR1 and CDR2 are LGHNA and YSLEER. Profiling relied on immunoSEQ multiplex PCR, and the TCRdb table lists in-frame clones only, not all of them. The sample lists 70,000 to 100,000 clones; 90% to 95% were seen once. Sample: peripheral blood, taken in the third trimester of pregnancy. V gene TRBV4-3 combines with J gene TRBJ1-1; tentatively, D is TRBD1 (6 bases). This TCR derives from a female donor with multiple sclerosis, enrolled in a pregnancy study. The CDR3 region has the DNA TGCGCCAGCAGCCCAATCGGGGAGGGGGTAACTGAAGCTTTCTTT. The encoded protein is CASSPIGEGVTEAFF.